The 7 T cell receptor beta chains below were found in one sample sequenced in a study of blood T cell repertoires in COVID-19. The data were produced by immunoSEQ multiplex PCR, yet TCRdb's version contains in-frame clones alone and is incomplete. The data show about 230,000 clones, over 70% seen once. Sequencing was carried out using peripheral blood. The receptors come from a man aged 35-49 years with acute or convalescent COVID-19.

V and J are TRBV12-3 or TRBV12-4 and TRBJ1-1, with a possible D match to TRBD1 (5 bases). The CDR3 sequence is 11 residues long. The ends were cut back, 7 bases at V and 6 bases at J, with 9 bases in the middle. The CDR3 coding sequence is TGTGCCAGCATCATAGGGGCTGAAGCTTTCTTT. Encoded protein: CASIIGAEAFF.

The V gene is TRBV7-2, the J gene TRBJ1-2, with unresolved D. CDR1 is SGHTA, CDR2 FQGNSA, per germline. V was cut by 2 bases and J by 6 bases, with 16 bases left in between. The CDR3 has 15 amino acids. The DNA of the CDR3 is TGTGCCAGCAGCTTAACAGTCTCCAACCCAGATGGCTACACCTTC. Translating it yields CASSLTVSNPDGYTF.

This chain joins TRBV7-9 and TRBJ2-7; TRBD1 aligns across 7 bases. CDR3 length: 16 amino acids. Germline V gene lookup returns CDR1 SEHNR and CDR2 FQNEAQ (reference sequence). Trimming took 4 bases from V and 2 from J; bases not matched to a gene: 11. The CDR3, as DNA: TGTGCCAGCAGCTCTACCAGACAGGGTGGGGCCTACGAGCAGTACTTC. Protein: CASSSTRQGGAYEQYF.

The chain combines TRBV5-4 with TRBJ1-1; no reliable D call. V was clipped by 0 bases and J by 1 base, with 7 bases between them. CDR1 is SGHNT and CDR2 is YYREEE in the germline V gene (reference sequence). The CDR3 sequence is 14 residues long. The CDR3 DNA reads as TGTGCCAGCAGCTTGGCCGTAGCGAACACTGAAGCTTTCTTT. Its translation is CASSLAVANTEAFF. Full variable domain (remainder filled in from reference TRBV5-4 and TRBJ1-1): ETGVTQSPTHLIKTRGQQVTLRCSSQSGHNTVSWYQQALGQGPQFIFQYYREEENGRGNFPPRFSGLQFPNYSSELNVNALELDDSALYLCASSLAVANTEAFFGQGTRLTVV.

This clone was recorded many times. The gene calls are TRBV11-3 and TRBJ2-1, with 7 nucleotides matching TRBD2. Germline V gives CDR1 SGHNT, CDR2 YENEEA. V was pared by 5 bases and J by 8 bases, with 9 bases of the junction left unmatched. The CDR3 has 14 amino acids. The CDR3: CASSNSLAVHEQFF. The CDR3 DNA reads TGTGCCAGCAGCAACAGCCTAGCGGTCCATGAGCAGTTCTTC.

CDR3 region: CASSLPGQVVYEQYF. DNA of the CDR3: TGTGCCAGCAGCTTGCCAGGACAGGTAGTTTACGAGCAGTACTTC. V gene TRBV5-6 combines with J gene TRBJ2-7, with 7 bases aligning to TRBD1. V trimming: 1 base; J trimming: 4 bases; junction bases outside the gene matches: 8. This CDR3 spans 15 amino acids. Germline lookup yields CDR1 SGHDT and CDR2 YYEEEE.

V and J are TRBV12-3 or TRBV12-4 and TRBJ1-2; TRBD1 matches 8 bases. This CDR3 contains 12 residues. Trimming cost V 6 bases and J 4 bases; bases outside gene matches: 1. CDR3 amino acids: CASRDRVYGYTF. In DNA form, the CDR3 reads TGTGCCAGCAGGGACAGGGTCTATGGCTACACCTTC.